The source of this T cell receptor (beta chain) is a study of spatial heterogeneity in lung cancer. Turning to the study itself: Alpha-chain detections were consistently fewer than beta-chain detections among the sequences.

This clonotype was observed at least ten times. What it binds is unknown. The size of this beta chain means little, since it is a stray read in a library made for alpha chains. Trimming cost V 0 bases and J 7 bases, with 10 bases left between them. The CDR3 covers 14 residues. Germline V lookup: CDR1 MNHEY, CDR2 SMNVEV (reference sequence). Study-wide results and caveats: Counts that tracked tumor mutation counts were those of expanded intratumoral alpha and beta TCRs.

Single TCR cDNA molecules each had their own unique molecular identifier. One entry per CDR3 protein results from TCRdb running MiXCR on the 5' RACE reads. The sample gives some 11,000 distinct CDR3 sequences, 4% to 6.5% of which show up once; 9.5% to 15% is in the top ten. Time point specified: sample taken at primary tumor resection. The donor group consisted of roughly 76 patients who had untreated, early-stage non-small cell lung cancer. Frozen PBMC, nontumor lung or tumor provided whole RNA, which was sequenced unsorted. The receptor's source is a male donor with early-stage non-small cell lung cancer. The sequencing here drew on lung tumor tissue, taken at surgery. V gene TRBV27 combines with J gene TRBJ2-1; D unresolved. The DNA for the CDR3 is TGTGCCAGCAGTTTATCTGGTTTCCCTAATGAGCAGTTCTTC. As protein: CASSLSGFPNEQFF.